This TCR beta chain appears in the sequencing data of a study of T-cell reconstitution after alpha-beta-depleted transplantation in children. CDR3 length: 14 residues. V was pared by 2 bases and J by 1 base, with 7 bases between. Per germline, CDR1 ENHRY and CDR2 SYGVKD. Preparation of the TCRbeta library was carried out with unique molecular identifiers. MiXCR was run by TCRdb on the PCR reads, yielding one entry per CDR3 protein. The table lists around 400,000 distinct CDR3 sequences, about a fifth of them singletons. This clonotype was detected a few times. This clonotype was obtained from a human donor who donated a stem cell graft to a child with acute myeloid leukemia. The sequences come from PBMCs from the stem cell graft donor, collected from the stem cell graft. The V and J genes are TRBV10-3 and TRBJ2-3; D is uncertain. The CDR3 sequence: CAISEDRGTDTQYF. The CDR3 coding sequence is TGTGCCATCAGTGAGGACCGGGGCACAGATACGCAGTATTTT.